Listed here are 6 T cell receptor beta chains from one sample, sequenced in a study of T cell changes during pregnancy in multiple sclerosis. Sequencing was performed with immunoSEQ multiplex PCR; in TCRdb, only in-frame clones are kept and a portion is missing. This sample yields 15,000 to 20,000 clones, of which 80% to 90% are seen a single time; roughly 13% belongs to the top ten. The sample consisted of CD8+ T cells from peripheral blood mononuclear cells, taken in the third trimester of pregnancy. The receptors shown here come from a female donor in good health, enrolled as a control in a pregnancy study.

The V and J genes are TRBV9 and TRBJ1-3; D gene unclear. V was pared by 4 bases and J by 1 base, with 6 bases between. The CDR3 contains 13 residues. From germline, CDR1 is SGDLS and CDR2 YYNGEE. CDR3 DNA sequence: TGTGCCAGCAGCCTTCCTTCTGGAAACACCATATATTTT. It is translated as CASSLPSGNTIYF.

The genes are TRBV7-9 and TRBJ1-1; the match to TRBD1 covers 7 bases. This CDR3 spans 16 amino acids. Unmatched junction bases numbered 5, after V lost 1 base and J lost 0 bases. CDR1 is SEHNR, CDR2 FQNEAQ, per germline (reference sequence). Here the CDR3 reads CASSLGRGQVNTEAFF. The CDR3, as DNA: TGTGCCAGCAGCTTAGGAAGAGGACAGGTGAACACTGAAGCTTTCTTT.

The chain employs TRBV27 and TRBJ2-7, with D possibly being TRBD2 (6 bases). V was cut by 7 bases and J by 2 bases, with 18 bases left in between. This CDR3 comprises 15 residues. Germline V lookup: CDR1 MNHEY, CDR2 SMNVEV (reference sequence). The CDR3 reads CASTSLPPGAYEQYF. The CDR3 nucleotides read TGTGCCAGCACCAGCCTACCGCCGGGGGCCTACGAGCAGTACTTC.

The chain is built from TRBV7-6 and TRBJ2-7, with D maybe TRBD1 (6 bases). The CDR3 spans 15 residues. From germline, CDR1 is SGHVS and CDR2 FNYEAQ. Trimming stripped 4 bases from V and 0 bases from J, with 13 bases between. CDR3 in amino acids: CASSSGTRGSYEQYF. CDR3 DNA sequence: TGTGCCAGCAGCTCAGGGACAAGGGGCTCCTACGAGCAGTACTTC.

The V and J genes are TRBV29-1 and TRBJ2-5; no clear D. V was shortened by 0 bases and J by 2 bases, with 7 bases between the two germline ends. Germline V gene sequence: CDR1 SQVTM, CDR2 ANQGSEA. CDR3 length equals 13 residues. For the CDR3, the DNA is TGCAGCGTTGAAGATGGGCAGCAAGAGACCCAGTACTTC. Translation gives CSVEDGQQETQYF.

In the case of this clone: The CDR3 does not end in the conserved phenylalanine or tryptophan, so this is likely a read error. The DNA is omitted, as the CDR3 cannot be located on it reliably, and the CDR3 follows TCRdb's listing. The V call is TRBV15, the J call TRBJ1-2; the table's D call of TRBD1 was not tested on the DNA. Ends included, the CDR3 has 12 residues. Germline V CDR1 and CDR2: LNHNV, YYDKDF (reference sequence). The chain's CDR3 is CATSRDRGPQDV.